Sequencing of this T cell receptor beta chain was carried out in a study of T cell clonotyping in hematopoietic cell transplantation. Study-level findings and limits: At the given depth, recipient repertoires were over 95% de novo clonotypes. After transplant, recipient diversity fell while pathologically expanded clonotypes grew through day 180.

This CDR3 is built from 18 residues. J lost 3 bases, V lost 5 bases, and 15 bases had no gene match. Germline lookup yields CDR1 SGHTA and CDR2 FQGNSA. Only in-frame clones appear in the TCRdb table, and some are missing; sequencing was by immunoSEQ multiplex PCR. This sample yields 35,000 to 50,000 clones, of which 85% are seen a single time; less than 3% belongs to the top ten. Time point here: recipient sample about 28 days before transplant, after cytoreduction. To note about this clone: Its antigen is unknown.

This sequence originates from a man aged 55 to 69 with acute myeloid leukemia. Some clones in this sample may be carry-over from other donors' samples. The sample here was peripheral blood mononuclear cells, taken before stem cell transplant. The chain combines TRBV7-2 with TRBJ1-2; 10 bases align to TRBD1. The CDR3 region has the DNA TGTGCCAGCAGCCCCGGTTTGGGACAGGGGCTTCTCTACTATGGCTACACCTTC. Translated, it gives CASSPGLGQGLLYYGYTF.